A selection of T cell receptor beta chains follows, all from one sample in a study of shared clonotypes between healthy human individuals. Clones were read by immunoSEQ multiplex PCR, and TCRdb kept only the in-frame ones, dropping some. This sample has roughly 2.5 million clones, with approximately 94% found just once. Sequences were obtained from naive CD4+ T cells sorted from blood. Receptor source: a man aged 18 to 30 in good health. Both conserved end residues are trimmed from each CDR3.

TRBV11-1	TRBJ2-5	ASSDGTSGGAKRETQY
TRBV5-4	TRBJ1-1	ASSFGPGLNTEAF
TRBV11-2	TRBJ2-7	ASSLGGLAGGSRGQY
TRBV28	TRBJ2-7	ASSLDLSADGGLEQY
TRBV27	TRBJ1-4	ASSSVLNEKLF
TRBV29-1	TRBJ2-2	SVRVWNTGELF
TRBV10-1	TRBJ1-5	ASSEMGVGQPQH
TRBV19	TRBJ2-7	ASSISTSGSYEQY
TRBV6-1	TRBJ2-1	ASSEQGRRYNEQF
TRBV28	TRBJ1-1	ASSPPTGKNTEAF
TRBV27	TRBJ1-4	ASSLSSRGNEKLF
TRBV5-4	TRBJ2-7	ASSLVGSSYEQY
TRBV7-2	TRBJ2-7	ASSTQGSGDEQY
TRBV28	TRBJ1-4	ASSPAGTGFEKLF
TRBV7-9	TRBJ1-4	ASSSTGEFNEKLF
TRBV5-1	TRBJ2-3	ASSLALAGLGADTQY
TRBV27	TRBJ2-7	ASSSTWDLLSEQY
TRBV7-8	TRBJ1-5	ASSLGPGQVLVAQH
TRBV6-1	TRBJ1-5	ASSEFGMNQPQH
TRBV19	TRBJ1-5	ASSSQQGPIQPQH
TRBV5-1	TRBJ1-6	ASSLEGSYNSPLH
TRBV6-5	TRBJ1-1	ASSLIPNTEAF
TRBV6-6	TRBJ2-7	ASVYISGSTYEQY
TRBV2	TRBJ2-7	ASSERGPGLAYEQY
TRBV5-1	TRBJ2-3	ASSWDNTDTQY
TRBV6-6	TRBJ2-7	ASSSPGRGGY
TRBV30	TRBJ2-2	AHGSPANTGELF
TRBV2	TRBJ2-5	ASSKGETQY
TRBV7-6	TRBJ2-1	ASSPSGISYNEQF
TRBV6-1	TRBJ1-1	ASSEVGTEAF
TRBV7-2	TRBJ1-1	ASSFTGGFTEAF
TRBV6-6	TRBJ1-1	AYGSEENTEAF
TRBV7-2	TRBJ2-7	ASSRGLAGSTYEQY
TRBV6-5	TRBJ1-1	ASSNLQGRAEAF
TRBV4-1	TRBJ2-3	ASSQEGPGDTQY
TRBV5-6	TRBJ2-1	ASSAILAVNEQF
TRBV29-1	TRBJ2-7	SVETYSSYEQY
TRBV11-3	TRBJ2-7	ASSRGPYYEQY
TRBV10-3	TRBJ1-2	AIRLDPGESGYT
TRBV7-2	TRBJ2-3	ASSWRDTDTQY
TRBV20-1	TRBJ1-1	SASRGGEAF
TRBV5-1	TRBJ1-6	ASSLVTGEYSPLH
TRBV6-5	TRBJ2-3	ATRRDRGTDTQY
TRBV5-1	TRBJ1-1	ASSLVPGTMNTEAF
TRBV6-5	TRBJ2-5	ASSHPPSQETQY
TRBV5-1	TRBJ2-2	ASSLTGQYTGELF
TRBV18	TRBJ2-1	ASSPPTVSSYNEQF
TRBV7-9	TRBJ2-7	ASRGGSYEQY
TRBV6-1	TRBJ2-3	ASSEGPLDGTDTQY
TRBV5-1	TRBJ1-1	ASSFSTGDTEAF
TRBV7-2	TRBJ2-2	ASSSRGAGELF
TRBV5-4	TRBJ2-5	ASSLGRTSRGETQY
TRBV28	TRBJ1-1	ASSFQSGFREAF
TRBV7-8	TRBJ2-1	ASSLVDSEQF
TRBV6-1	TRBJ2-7	ASSEGGTWFNEQY
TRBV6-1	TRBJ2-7	ASSEEGSSYEQY
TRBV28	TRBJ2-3	ASSLFSVSTDTQY
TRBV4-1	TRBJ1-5	ASSQEGGGSNQPQH
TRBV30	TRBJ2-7	ACTSTGAYEQY
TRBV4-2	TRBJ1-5	ASSQEGPTDQPQH